This record covers a single T cell receptor beta chain. The sample is drawn from a study of blood T cell repertoires in COVID-19. Libraries were prepared by immunoSEQ multiplex PCR; TCRdb keeps only in-frame clonotypes and omits some of them. The sample consists of 200,000 to 250,000 clones, 70% to 90% of them appearing once. Trimming removed 3 bases at V and 4 bases at J, with 13 bases between. Germline CDR1 is LGHDT and CDR2 is YNNKEL (reference sequence). The CDR3 has 15 residues. The V gene is TRBV3-1 (or the pseudogene TRBV3-2), the J gene TRBJ1-3; D is perhaps TRBD1 (5 bases). The sample comprised peripheral blood. This receptor was obtained from a man aged 45-65 years with acute or convalescent COVID-19. CDR3 sequence (DNA): TGTGCCAGCAGCCAGGGGACTACCGGAGGAAACACCATATATTTT. It is translated as CASSQGTTGGNTIYF.